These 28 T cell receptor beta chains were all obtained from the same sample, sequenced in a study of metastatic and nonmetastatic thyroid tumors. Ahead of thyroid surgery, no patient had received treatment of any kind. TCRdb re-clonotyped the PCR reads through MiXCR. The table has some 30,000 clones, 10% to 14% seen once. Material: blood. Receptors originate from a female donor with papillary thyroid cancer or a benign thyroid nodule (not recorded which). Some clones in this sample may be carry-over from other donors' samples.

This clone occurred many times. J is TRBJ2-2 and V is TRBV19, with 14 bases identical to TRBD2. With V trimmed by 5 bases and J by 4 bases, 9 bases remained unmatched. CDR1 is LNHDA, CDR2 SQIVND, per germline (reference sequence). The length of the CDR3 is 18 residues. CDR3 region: CASSEGLAGEVSTGELFF. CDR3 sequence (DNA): TGTGCCAGTAGTGAGGGACTAGCGGGAGAGGTTAGCACCGGGGAGCTGTTTTTT.

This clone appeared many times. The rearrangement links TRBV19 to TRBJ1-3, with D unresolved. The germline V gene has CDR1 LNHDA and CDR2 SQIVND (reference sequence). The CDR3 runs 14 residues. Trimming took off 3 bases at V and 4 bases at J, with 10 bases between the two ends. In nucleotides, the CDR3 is TGTGCCAGTAGTATCGAGGGAGCAGGAAACACCATATATTTT. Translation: CASSIEGAGNTIYF.

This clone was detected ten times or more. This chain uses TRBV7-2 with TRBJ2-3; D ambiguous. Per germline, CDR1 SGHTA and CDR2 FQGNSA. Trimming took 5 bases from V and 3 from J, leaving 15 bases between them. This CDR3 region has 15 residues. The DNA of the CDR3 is TGTGCCAGCAGCCCTCACCTGATTGGGACAGATACGCAGTATTTT. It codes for CASSPHLIGTDTQYF. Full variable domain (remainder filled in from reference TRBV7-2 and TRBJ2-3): GAGVSQSPSNKVTEKGKDVELRCDPISGHTALYWYRQSLGQGLEFLIYFQGNSAPDKSGLPSDRFSAERTGGSVSTLTIQRTQQEDSAVYLCASSPHLIGTDTQYFGPGTRLTVL.

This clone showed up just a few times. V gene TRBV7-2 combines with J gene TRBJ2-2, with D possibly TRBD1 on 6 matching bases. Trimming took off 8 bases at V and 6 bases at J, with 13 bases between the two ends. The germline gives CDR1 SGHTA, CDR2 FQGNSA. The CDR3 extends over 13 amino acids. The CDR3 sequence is CASVLQGPGELFF. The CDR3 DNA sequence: TGTGCCAGCGTCCTACAGGGTCCCGGGGAGCTGTTTTTT.

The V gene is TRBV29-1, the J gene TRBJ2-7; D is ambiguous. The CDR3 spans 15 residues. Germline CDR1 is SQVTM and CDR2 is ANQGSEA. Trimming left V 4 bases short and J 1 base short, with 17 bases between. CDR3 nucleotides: TGCAGCGTTGTATGGGTCAGGCGAACTTCCTACGAGCAGTACTTC. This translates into CSVVWVRRTSYEQYF.

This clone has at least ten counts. This chain's CDR3 is CASSAYEGSDEQFF. CDR3 DNA: TGTGCCAGCAGCGCCTACGAAGGTAGCGATGAGCAGTTCTTC. The V gene is TRBV9, the J gene TRBJ2-1, with a tentative D call TRBD2 (5 bases). The germline gives CDR1 SGDLS, CDR2 YYNGEE. The CDR3 has 14 residues. Trimming cost V 3 bases and J 8 bases, with 15 bases left between them.

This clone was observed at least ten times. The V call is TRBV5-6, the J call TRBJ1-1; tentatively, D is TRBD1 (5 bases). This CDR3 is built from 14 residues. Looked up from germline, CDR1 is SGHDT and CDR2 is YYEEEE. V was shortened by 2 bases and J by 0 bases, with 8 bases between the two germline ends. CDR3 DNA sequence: TGTGCCAGCAGCTTAGGCAGGGTGAACACTGAAGCTTTCTTT. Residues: CASSLGRVNTEAFF.

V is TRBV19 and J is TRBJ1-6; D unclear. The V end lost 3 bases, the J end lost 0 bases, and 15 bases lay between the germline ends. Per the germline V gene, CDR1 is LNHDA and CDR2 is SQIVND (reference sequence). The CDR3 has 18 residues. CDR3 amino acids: CASSILRTASSYNSPLHF. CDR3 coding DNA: TGTGCCAGTAGTATTCTTCGGACCGCAAGCTCCTATAATTCACCCCTCCACTTT.

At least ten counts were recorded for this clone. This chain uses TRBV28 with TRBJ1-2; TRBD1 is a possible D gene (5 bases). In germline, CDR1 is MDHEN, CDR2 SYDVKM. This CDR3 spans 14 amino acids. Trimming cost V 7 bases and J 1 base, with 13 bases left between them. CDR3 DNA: TGTGCCAGCAAGGGGCAGGACCGTAACTATGGCTACACCTTC. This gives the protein CASKGQDRNYGYTF.

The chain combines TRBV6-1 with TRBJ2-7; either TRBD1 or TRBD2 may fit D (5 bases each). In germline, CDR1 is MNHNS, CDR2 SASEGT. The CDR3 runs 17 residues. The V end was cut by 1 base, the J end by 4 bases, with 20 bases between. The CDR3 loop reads CASSEEVGPGPNYEQYF. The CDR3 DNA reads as TGTGCCAGCAGTGAAGAGGTGGGACCGGGCCCCAATTACGAGCAGTACTTC.

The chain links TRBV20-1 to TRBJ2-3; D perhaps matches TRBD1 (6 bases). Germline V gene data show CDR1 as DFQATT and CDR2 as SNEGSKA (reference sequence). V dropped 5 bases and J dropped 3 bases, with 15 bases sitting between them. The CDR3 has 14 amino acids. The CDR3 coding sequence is TGCAGTGCTGGGACACTTGATACAACAGATACGCAGTATTTT. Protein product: CSAGTLDTTDTQYF.

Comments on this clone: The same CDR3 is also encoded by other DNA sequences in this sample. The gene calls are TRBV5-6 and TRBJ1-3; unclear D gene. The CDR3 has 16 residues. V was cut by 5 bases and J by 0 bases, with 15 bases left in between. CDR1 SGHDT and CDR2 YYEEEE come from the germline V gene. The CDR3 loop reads CASSYRAPSSGNTIYF. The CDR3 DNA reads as TGTGCCAGCAGTTATAGGGCTCCCTCCTCTGGAAACACCATATATTTT.

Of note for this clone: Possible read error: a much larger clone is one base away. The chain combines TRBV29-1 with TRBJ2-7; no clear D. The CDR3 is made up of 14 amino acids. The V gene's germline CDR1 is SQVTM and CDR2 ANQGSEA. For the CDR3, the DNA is TGCAGCGTTGGATATATCAGTGGCCTCTACGGGCAGTACTTC. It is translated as CSVGYISGLYGQYF.

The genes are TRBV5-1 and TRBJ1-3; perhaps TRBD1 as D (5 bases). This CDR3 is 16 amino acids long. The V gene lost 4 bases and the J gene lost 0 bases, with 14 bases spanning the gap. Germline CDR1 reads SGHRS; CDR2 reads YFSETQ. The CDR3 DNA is TGCGCCAGCAGCCCGGAGGGGAGAAGCTCTGGAAACACCATATATTTT. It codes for CASSPEGRSSGNTIYF.

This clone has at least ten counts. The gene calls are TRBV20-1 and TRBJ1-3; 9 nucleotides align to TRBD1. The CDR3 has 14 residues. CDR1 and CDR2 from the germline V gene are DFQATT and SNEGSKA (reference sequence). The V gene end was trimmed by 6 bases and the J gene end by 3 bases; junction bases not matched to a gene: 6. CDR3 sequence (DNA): TGCAGTGCGAGGGACAGGGAAGGTGGAAACACCATATATTTT. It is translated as CSARDREGGNTIYF.

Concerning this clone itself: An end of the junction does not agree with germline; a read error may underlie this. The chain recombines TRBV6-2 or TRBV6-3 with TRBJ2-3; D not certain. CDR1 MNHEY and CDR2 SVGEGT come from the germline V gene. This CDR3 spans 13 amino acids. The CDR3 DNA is TGTGCCAGGAGTCCCGGATTTGCAGATACGCAGGATTTT. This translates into CARSPGFADTQDF.

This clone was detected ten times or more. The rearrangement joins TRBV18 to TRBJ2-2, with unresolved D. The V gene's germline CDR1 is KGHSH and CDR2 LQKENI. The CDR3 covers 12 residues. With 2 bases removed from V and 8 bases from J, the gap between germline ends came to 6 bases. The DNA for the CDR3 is TGTGCCAGCTCACCAGCGTTGGGGGAGCTGTTTTTT. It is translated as CASSPALGELFF. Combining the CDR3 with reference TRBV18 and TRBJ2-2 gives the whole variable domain NAGVMQNPRHLVRRRGQEARLRCSPMKGHSHVYWYRQLPEEGLKFMVYLQKENIIDESGMPKERFSAEFPKEGPSILRIQQVVRGDSAAYFCASSPALGELFFGEGSRLTVL.

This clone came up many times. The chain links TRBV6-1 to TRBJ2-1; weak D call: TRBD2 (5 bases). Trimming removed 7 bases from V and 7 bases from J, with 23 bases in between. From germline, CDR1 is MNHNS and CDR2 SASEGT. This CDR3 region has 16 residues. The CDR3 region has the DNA TGTGCCAGCAAGCTCACGCGAAGTGACTCGGGGAATGAGCAGTTCTTC. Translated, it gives CASKLTRSDSGNEQFF.

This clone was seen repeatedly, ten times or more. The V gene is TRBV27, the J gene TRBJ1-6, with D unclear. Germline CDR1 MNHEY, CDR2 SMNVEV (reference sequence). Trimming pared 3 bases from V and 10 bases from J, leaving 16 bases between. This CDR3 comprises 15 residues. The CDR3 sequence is CASSFEYFNGSPLHF. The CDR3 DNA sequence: TGTGCCAGCAGTTTTGAATATTTTAATGGGTCACCCCTCCACTTT.

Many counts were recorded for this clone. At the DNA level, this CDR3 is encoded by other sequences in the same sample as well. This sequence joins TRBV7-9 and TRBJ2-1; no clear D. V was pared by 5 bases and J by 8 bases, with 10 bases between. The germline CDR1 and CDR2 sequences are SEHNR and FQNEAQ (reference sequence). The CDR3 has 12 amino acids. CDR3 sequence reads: CASSLVIDEQFF. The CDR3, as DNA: TGTGCCAGCAGCCTAGTCATCGATGAGCAGTTCTTC. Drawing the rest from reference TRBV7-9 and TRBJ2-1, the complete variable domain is DTGVSQNPRHKITKRGQNVTFRCDPISEHNRLYWYRQTLGQGPEFLTYFQNEAQLEKSRLLSDRFSAERPKGSFSTLEIQRTEQGDSAMYLCASSLVIDEQFFGPGTRLTVL.

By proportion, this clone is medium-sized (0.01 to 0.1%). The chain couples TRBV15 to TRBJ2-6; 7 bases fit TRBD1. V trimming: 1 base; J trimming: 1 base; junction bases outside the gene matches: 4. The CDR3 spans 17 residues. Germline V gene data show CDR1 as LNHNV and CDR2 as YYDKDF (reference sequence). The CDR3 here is CATSRGDSSSGANVLTF. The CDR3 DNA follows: TGTGCCACCAGCAGAGGGGACAGCAGTTCTGGGGCCAACGTCCTGACTTTC.

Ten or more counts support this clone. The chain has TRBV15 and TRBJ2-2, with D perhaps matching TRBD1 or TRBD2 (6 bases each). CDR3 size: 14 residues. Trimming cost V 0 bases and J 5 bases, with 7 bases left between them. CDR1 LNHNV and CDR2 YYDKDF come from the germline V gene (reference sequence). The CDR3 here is CATSREGGTGELFF. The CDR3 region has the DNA TGTGCCACCAGCAGAGAAGGGGGGACCGGGGAGCTGTTTTTT.

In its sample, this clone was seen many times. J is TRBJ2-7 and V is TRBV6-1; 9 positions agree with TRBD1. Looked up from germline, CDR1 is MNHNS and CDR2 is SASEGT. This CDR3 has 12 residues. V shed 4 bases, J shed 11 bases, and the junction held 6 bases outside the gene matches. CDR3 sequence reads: CASSAEDRGKYF. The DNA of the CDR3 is TGTGCCAGCAGTGCCGAAGACAGGGGGAAGTACTTC.

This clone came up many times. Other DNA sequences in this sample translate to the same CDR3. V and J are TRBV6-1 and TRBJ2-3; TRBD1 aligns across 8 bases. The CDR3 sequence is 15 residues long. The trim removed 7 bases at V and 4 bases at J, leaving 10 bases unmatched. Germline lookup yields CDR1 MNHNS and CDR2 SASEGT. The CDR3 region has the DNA TGTGCCAGCACCACCCGGCCGGACAGGGCAGATACGCAGTATTTT. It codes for CASTTRPDRADTQYF.

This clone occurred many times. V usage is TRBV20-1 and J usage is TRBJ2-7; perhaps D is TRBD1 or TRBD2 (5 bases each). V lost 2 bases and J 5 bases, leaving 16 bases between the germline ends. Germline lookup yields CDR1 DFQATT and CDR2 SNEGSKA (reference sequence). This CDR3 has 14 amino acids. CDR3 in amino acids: CSARPGPSLHEQYF. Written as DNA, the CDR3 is TGCAGTGCTAGACCGGGACCCAGCCTCCACGAGCAGTACTTC.

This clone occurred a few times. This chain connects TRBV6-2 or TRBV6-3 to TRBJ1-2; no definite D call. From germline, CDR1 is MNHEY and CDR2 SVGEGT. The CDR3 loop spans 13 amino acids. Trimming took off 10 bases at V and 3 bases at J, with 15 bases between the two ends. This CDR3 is CATAVVADYGYTF. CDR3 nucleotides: TGTGCCACTGCCGTAGTGGCTGACTATGGCTACACCTTC.

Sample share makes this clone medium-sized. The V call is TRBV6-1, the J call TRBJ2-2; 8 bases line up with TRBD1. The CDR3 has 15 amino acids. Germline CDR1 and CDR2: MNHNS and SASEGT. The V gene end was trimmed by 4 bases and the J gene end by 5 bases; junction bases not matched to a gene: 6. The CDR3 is CASSGQGLFTGELFF. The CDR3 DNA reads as TGTGCCAGCAGTGGACAGGGGCTTTTTACCGGGGAGCTGTTTTTT.

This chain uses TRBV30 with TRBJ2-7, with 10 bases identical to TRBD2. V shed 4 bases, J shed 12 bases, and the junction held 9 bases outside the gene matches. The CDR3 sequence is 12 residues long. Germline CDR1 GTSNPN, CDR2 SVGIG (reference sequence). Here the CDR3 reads CAWTGTSASRYF. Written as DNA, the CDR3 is TGTGCCTGGACCGGGACTAGCGCCTCGCGGTACTTC.